The TCR beta chain under discussion was sequenced for a study of CD8 T cells in ankylosing spondylitis. The study's findings and limits: Disease-linked clones displayed a CD8+ phenotype and appeared relatively rarely in peripheral blood.

TCRdb redid the calling of the 5' RACE reads with MiXCR, one entry per CDR3 protein. The table includes roughly 150,000 distinct CDR3 sequences, about 32% detected once. About this clonotype itself: Its antigen remains unknown.

The CDR3 is made up of 15 amino acids. Trimming shortened V by 6 bases and J by 5 bases, and 19 bases separated the two germline ends. Germline CDR1 reads SGHVS; CDR2 reads FQNEAQ. This TCR was recovered from a male donor with ankylosing spondylitis. The material sequenced was synovial fluid, either unsorted or a sorted T cell fraction (not recorded which). The V and J genes are TRBV7-8 and TRBJ2-5; D may correspond to TRBD1 or TRBD2 (6 bases each). CDR3 nucleotides: TGTGCCAGCAGGACGACGGGAGTAGGGGGTGAGACCCAGTACTTC. It yields the protein CASRTTGVGGETQYF.